The next 17 T cell receptor beta chains were all read from a single sample in a study of T cells in Graves' hyperthyroidism and ophthalmopathy. Amplification of TCR beta CDR3 regions was performed using RNA transcripts as template. HTBI primers were used for first-round RT-PCR of the TCR CDR3. TCRdb reprocessed the multiplex PCR reads with MiXCR, giving one entry per CDR3 protein. The sample has some 370,000 distinct CDR3 sequences; 17% are singletons. Sequenced: blood. Every receptor here comes from a woman aged 25 to 45 with Graves' hyperthyroidism that later progressed to Graves' ophthalmopathy.

This clonotype was picked up many times. V gene TRBV28 combines with J gene TRBJ1-4; TRBD1 is a possible D gene (5 bases). Deletions cut 3 bases from V and 7 bases from J, with 27 bases between. This CDR3 has 19 residues. Germline V CDR1 and CDR2: MDHEN, SYDVKM. As DNA, the CDR3 is TGTGCCAGCAGTTTCGGTGGGACTACCCTCGTTCTGGTCAGTGAAAAACTGTTTTTT. Encoded protein: CASSFGGTTLVLVSEKLFF.

The sample holds many counts of this clonotype. J is TRBJ1-2 and V is TRBV12-3 or TRBV12-4; no clear D. V was clipped by 4 bases and J by 2 bases, with 8 bases between them. The CDR3 runs to 13 residues. CDR3 loop: CASSSTANYGYTF. The CDR3 DNA reads as TGTGCCAGCAGTTCGACGGCGAACTATGGCTACACCTTC.

This clonotype was detected many times. The rearrangement links TRBV19 to TRBJ2-7, with 8 positions matching TRBD2. CDR3 length equals 17 residues. The germline CDR1 and CDR2 sequences are LNHDA and SQIVND (reference sequence). Losses at the gene ends were 7 bases for V and 2 bases for J; bases not matched to a gene: 16. The CDR3: CASMGMGSGAQAYEQYF. CDR3 nucleotide sequence: TGTGCCAGTATGGGAATGGGTAGCGGGGCTCAAGCCTACGAGCAGTACTTC.

This clonotype was observed a handful of times. V is TRBV19 and J is TRBJ2-1; TRBD2 is a possible D gene (6 bases). CDR1 is LNHDA, CDR2 SQIVND, per germline (reference sequence). Between the trimmed V and J ends, which lost 10 bases and 0 bases, there was a span of 10 bases. CDR3 length equals 13 residues. The CDR3 reads CATDGSSYNEQFF. CDR3 sequence (DNA): TGTGCCACCGACGGGAGCTCCTACAATGAGCAGTTCTTC.

This clonotype was detected a few times. This chain connects TRBV6-1 to TRBJ1-2; D remains unclear. In germline, CDR1 is MNHNS, CDR2 SASEGT. CDR3 length equals 12 residues. Trimming took 5 bases from V and 4 from J, leaving 8 bases between them. The CDR3 loop is CASSSLSYGYTF. In DNA form, the CDR3 reads TGTGCCAGCAGTTCCCTCAGCTATGGCTACACCTTC.

This clonotype was recorded many times. CDR3 in amino acids: CASSPPRPLGDYLTTDTQYF. The CDR3 DNA follows: TGTGCCAGCAGTCCTCCCCGCCCACTCGGGGACTACTTAACCACAGATACGCAGTATTTT. J is TRBJ2-3 and V is TRBV12-3 or TRBV12-4, with 7 bases fitting TRBD2. V shed 5 bases, J shed 2 bases, and the junction held 22 bases outside the gene matches. The CDR3 has 20 amino acids.

Many counts were recorded for this clonotype. The chain uses TRBV28 and TRBJ2-7, with 8 bases matching TRBD1. The V gene end was trimmed by 5 bases and the J gene end by 2 bases; junction bases not matched to a gene: 5. The CDR3 is 14 amino acids. Germline-derived CDR1 and CDR2 are MDHEN and SYDVKM. Written as DNA, the CDR3 is TGTGCCAGCAGTGATTACAGGGGGGCCTACGAGCAGTACTTC. Protein sequence: CASSDYRGAYEQYF.

This clonotype was counted many times. The chain couples TRBV14 to TRBJ2-1; D call uncertain. Between the trimmed V and J ends, which lost 2 bases and 9 bases, there was a span of 26 bases. Germline CDR1 reads SGHDN; CDR2 reads FVKESK. This CDR3 comprises 18 residues. CDR3 bases: TGTGCCAGCAGCCAACTTTTCCAGCCAATACGCCCTTTCGGTGAGCAGTTCTTC. Protein sequence: CASSQLFQPIRPFGEQFF.

This clonotype was recorded many times. The genes are TRBV5-1 and TRBJ2-6; a weak D match, TRBD1 (6 bases). Germline CDR1 and CDR2: SGHRS and YFSETQ. Trimming cost V 4 bases and J 0 bases, with 8 bases left between them. The length of the CDR3 is 15 residues. CDR3 coding DNA: TGCGCCAGCAGCCAAGGGGGCTCTGGGGCCAACGTCCTGACTTTC. This gives the protein CASSQGGSGANVLTF.

V usage is TRBV19 and J usage is TRBJ2-2; 11 bases fit TRBD2. The CDR3 consists of 17 residues. Germline loops: CDR1 LNHDA, CDR2 SQIVND (reference sequence). The V gene end was trimmed by 1 base and the J gene end by 6 bases; junction bases not matched to a gene: 7. Here the CDR3 reads CASSIARLAGNAGELFF. The CDR3 nucleotides are TGTGCCAGTAGTATAGCGCGACTAGCGGGAAACGCCGGGGAGCTGTTTTTT.

This clonotype has ten or more counts. This chain joins TRBV6-1 and TRBJ1-5; TRBD1 aligns across 7 bases. Germline trimming cut 6 bases from V and 4 bases from J; bases unmatched to any gene: 3. Germline loops: CDR1 MNHNS, CDR2 SASEGT. This CDR3 has 13 amino acids. CDR3 region: CASSGTANQPQHF. CDR3 nucleotides: TGTGCCAGCAGCGGGACAGCTAATCAGCCCCAGCATTTT.

This clonotype has at least ten counts. This rearrangement joins TRBV12-3 or TRBV12-4 to TRBJ2-1; D is unclear. This CDR3 is 13 amino acids long. V was shortened by 7 bases and J by 0 bases, with 7 bases between the two germline ends. The CDR3 reads CASTPHSYNEQFF. Written as DNA, the CDR3 is TGTGCCAGCACCCCCCACTCCTACAATGAGCAGTTCTTC.

This clonotype was seen many times. The V and J genes are TRBV5-1 and TRBJ2-5; D is perhaps TRBD2 (5 bases). From germline, CDR1 is SGHRS and CDR2 YFSETQ. V was clipped by 0 bases and J by 2 bases, with 11 bases between them. The length of the CDR3 is 15 residues. The DNA for the CDR3 is TGCGCCAGCAGCTTGGCCGGAGCGGAACAAGAGACCCAGTACTTC. Its translation: CASSLAGAEQETQYF.

J is TRBJ2-7 and V is TRBV6-1, with TRBD1 identical over 11 bases. This CDR3 region has 18 residues. Losses at the gene ends were 5 bases for V and 4 bases for J; bases not matched to a gene: 16. Per the germline V gene, CDR1 is MNHNS and CDR2 is SASEGT. The CDR3 bases are TGTGCCAGCAGTTCGGGACAGGGGGTATGGGGAACCTGGTACGAGCAGTACTTC. This gives the protein CASSSGQGVWGTWYEQYF.

In this sample, this clonotype turned up a few times. The chain links TRBV20-1 to TRBJ2-3; TRBD2 aligns across 11 bases. The CDR3 spans 16 residues. Germline lookup yields CDR1 DFQATT and CDR2 SNEGSKA (reference sequence). V lost 6 bases to trimming and J lost 5 bases; unmatched junction nucleotides: 13. The CDR3 spells CSAQEGVAGGLDTQYF. The CDR3 DNA follows: TGCAGTGCCCAAGAAGGAGTAGCGGGAGGGTTAGATACGCAGTATTTT.

This clonotype was found many times. V usage is TRBV2 and J usage is TRBJ2-5; D is unresolved. The germline V gene encodes CDR1 SNHLY and CDR2 FYNNEI. This CDR3 spans 15 amino acids. Trimming stripped 6 bases from V and 1 base from J, with 15 bases between. CDR3 amino acids: CASRPLSAVQETQYF. In nucleotides, the CDR3 is TGTGCCAGCAGGCCGCTCAGCGCGGTCCAAGAGACCCAGTACTTC.

Concerning this clonotype itself: One end of the junction varies from germline; a read error may be responsible. The chain has TRBV5-1 and TRBJ2-7; D is perhaps TRBD1 (5 bases). Germline V gene data show CDR1 as SGHRS and CDR2 as YFSETQ. The CDR3 covers 14 residues. CDR3 protein: CASGLGTGGYEQYF. In DNA, the CDR3 is TGCGCCAGCGGCTTGGGTACAGGTGGCTACGAGCAGTACTTC.